The rows below give T cell receptor beta chains drawn from one sample of a study of breast tumors, draining lymph nodes, adjacent tissues. TCRdb re-called the multiplex PCR reads through MiXCR, storing one row per CDR3 protein. The sample includes roughly 14,000 distinct CDR3 sequences, less than 70% seen only once; the top ten take over 25%. The sample was tumor-adjacent breast tissue. The receptors were gathered from a female donor with breast cancer. Some clones in this sample may be carry-over from other donors' samples. The CDR3 runs from the conserved cysteine through the conserved F or W. D genes are given only for firm matches. The size of a clone is reported for some rows only, either as once, few or many, or as a class for expanded clones.

J gene | clone size | V gene | D gene | CDR3 DNA | CDR3 protein
TRBJ2-3 | many | TRBV4-2 | - | TGTGCCAGCAGCCAAACCGGCGAGGGGGGCGCAGATACGCAGTATTTT | CASSQTGEGGADTQYF
TRBJ1-2 | many | TRBV18 | - | TGTGCCAGCTCACCCGACCCCCGACAGTTTTTTAACTATGGCTACACCTTC | CASSPDPRQFFNYGYTF
TRBJ2-3 | - | TRBV6-2/TRBV6-3 | TRBD1 | TGTGCCAGCAGCCTCCGGGACAGATCCACAGATACGCAGTATTTT | CASSLRDRSTDTQYF
TRBJ2-3 | - | TRBV7-8 | - | TGTGCCAGCAGCTTAGATGGGAAATACACAGATACGCAGTATTTT | CASSLDGKYTDTQYF
TRBJ1-1 | many | TRBV5-1 | - | TGCGCCAGCAGCTTGTCCGGGGCCAAAGGCGTGAACACTGAAGCTTTCTTT | CASSLSGAKGVNTEAFF
TRBJ2-3 | many | TRBV9 | TRBD2 | TGTGCCAGCAGCGTAGCAGCGGGAGGGCCGGGGCAGTATTTT | CASSVAAGGPGQYF
TRBJ1-4 | many | TRBV18 | - | TGTGCCAGCACACCACGTCACCATTCAACTAATGAAAAACTGTTTTTT | CASTPRHHSTNEKLFF
TRBJ2-2 | - | TRBV6-5 | - | TGTGCCAGCAAACGCTCGGCCGGGGAGCTGTTTTTT | CASKRSAGELFF
TRBJ2-3 | once | TRBV2 | TRBD1 | TGTGCCAGCAGCCCAGGGGGAGCTAGCACAGATACGCAGTATTTT | CASSPGGASTDTQYF
TRBJ1-5 | many | TRBV30 | - | TGTGCCTGGAGTGGACACCAAAATCAGCCCCAGCATTTT | CAWSGHQNQPQHF
TRBJ2-7 | few | TRBV7-3 | TRBD2 | TGTGCCAGCAGCCCCACTGGACTAGCGGGGGGCCGGAGGGAGCAGTACTTC | CASSPTGLAGGRREQYF
TRBJ1-1 | many | TRBV12-3/TRBV12-4 | - | TGTGCCAGCAGTTTGGCCCTAAACACTGAAGCTTTCTTT | CASSLALNTEAFF
TRBJ2-1 | many | TRBV9 | TRBD2 | TGTGCCAGCAGCCCACCCGGGACTAGCGGGGGGACCAATGAGCAGTTCTTC | CASSPPGTSGGTNEQFF
TRBJ2-3 | many | TRBV7-3 | TRBD2 | TGTGCCAGCAGCCCCCTAGCGGGTATCACAGATACGCAGTATTTT | CASSPLAGITDTQYF
TRBJ1-1 | - | TRBV18 | - | TGTGCCAGCTCACCTCCTGGAATGAACACTGAAGCTTTCTTT | CASSPPGMNTEAFF
TRBJ1-4 | medium-sized | TRBV5-8 | TRBD1 | TGTGCCAGCAGCGCGAACAGGGGCGTAAATGAAAAACTGTTTTTT | CASSANRGVNEKLFF
TRBJ2-1 | - | TRBV7-2 | TRBD2 | TGTGCCAATAGCGGGGATTTAGTTGATGAGCAGTTCTTC | CANSGDLVDEQFF
TRBJ2-1 | medium-sized | TRBV6-5 | TRBD2 | TGTGCCAGCAGTTACTCGAGTTCTAGCGGGGTGGGGAATGAGCAGTTCTTC | CASSYSSSSGVGNEQFF
TRBJ1-6 | - | TRBV19 | - | TGTGCCAGTAGTACGACAGGTTCTAATTCACCCCTCCACTTT | CASSTTGSNSPLHF
TRBJ1-5 | - | TRBV24-1 | - | TGTGCCACCAGTTCGGGGGGAAGCAATCAGCCCCAGCATTTT | CATSSGGSNQPQHF
TRBJ1-5 | once | TRBV7-2 | - | TGTGCCAGCAGCCCCGATGGGGGGTTCTCCGATCAGCCCCAGCATTTT | CASSPDGGFSDQPQHF
TRBJ1-6 | - | TRBV25-1 | - | TGTGCCAGCGCCACAGGGACGAATTCACCCCTCCACTTT | CASATGTNSPLHF
TRBJ1-5 | - | TRBV2 | - | TGTGCCAGCAAGAAAATCGGTCAGCCCCAGCATTTT | CASKKIGQPQHF